These 21 T cell receptor beta chains originate from one sample sequenced in a study of T cells in Graves' hyperthyroidism and ophthalmopathy. Regions amplified from RNA transcripts were the TCR beta CDR3 regions. The primer set for the first-round RT-PCR of the TCR CDR3 was HTBI. MiXCR, run by TCRdb on the multiplex PCR reads, gives a single entry per CDR3 protein. The table has around 600,000 distinct CDR3 sequences, 15% to 18% seen once; the top ten hold 7.3%. The specimen sequenced was blood. These receptors all stem from a woman in her 30s with Graves' hyperthyroidism.

This clonotype was counted ten times or more. V usage is TRBV7-2 and J usage is TRBJ2-7; D is undetermined. V shed 7 bases and J shed 1 base, with 8 bases lying between them. Looked up from germline, CDR1 is SGHTA and CDR2 is FQGNSA. The CDR3 sequence is 12 residues long. The CDR3 region has the DNA TGTGCCAGCATCGGCCTGTCCTACGAGCAGTACTTC. Its protein is CASIGLSYEQYF.

This clonotype has a single count. The chain employs TRBV6-1 and TRBJ2-5, with 9 bases aligning to TRBD1. CDR3 length equals 15 residues. Germline CDR1 is MNHNS and CDR2 is SASEGT. J was trimmed by 9 bases and V by 9 bases; bases with no gene match: 17. The chain's CDR3 is CASGRSGTGSLPQYF. CDR3 sequence (DNA): TGTGCCAGTGGACGCTCGGGGACAGGGAGTTTACCCCAGTACTTC.

This clonotype was counted many times. The chain uses TRBV7-3 and TRBJ1-1; no definite D call. The CDR3 totals 13 residues. Germline assignment: CDR1 SGHTA and CDR2 FQGTGA. V was cut by 2 bases and J by 6 bases, with 10 bases left in between. Here the CDR3 reads CASSLVGYAEAFF. The DNA for the CDR3 is TGTGCCAGCAGCTTAGTAGGGTACGCTGAAGCTTTCTTT.

V and J are TRBV7-9 and TRBJ1-4; D possibly corresponds to TRBD1 (5 bases). The CDR3 length is 17 residues. V dropped 5 bases and J dropped 8 bases, with 24 bases sitting between them. Germline loops: CDR1 SEHNR, CDR2 FQNEAQ (reference sequence). The CDR3: CASSPPGSQGLVEKLFF. The CDR3, as DNA: TGTGCCAGCAGCCCCCCGGGGAGCCAGGGCCTAGTCGAAAAACTGTTTTTT.

The CDR3 nucleotides read TGTGCCAGCACCTGGCTAGCGGGAGCCACCGGGGAGCTGTTTTTT. Translating it yields CASTWLAGATGELFF. This chain links TRBV27 with TRBJ2-2; 10 positions match TRBD2. CDR3 size: 15 residues. CDR1 MNHEY and CDR2 SMNVEV come from the germline V gene (reference sequence). V lost 7 bases and J lost 4; bases outside the gene matches: 6.

This clonotype was observed a few times. The rearrangement joins TRBV20-1 to TRBJ2-3, with 10 bases lining up with TRBD2. The CDR3 loop spans 12 amino acids. Unmatched junction bases numbered 3, after V lost 8 bases and J lost 4 bases. Germline CDR1 and CDR2: DFQATT and SNEGSKA (reference sequence). The CDR3 DNA reads TGCAGTTTAGCGGGAGGAGCAGATACGCAGTATTTT. Its translation: CSLAGGADTQYF.

This clonotype occurred many times. J is TRBJ2-7 and V is TRBV18; 11 nucleotides line up with TRBD2. The germline V gene encodes CDR1 KGHSH and CDR2 LQKENI. The CDR3 covers 16 residues. The J segment lost 6 bases and the V segment lost 3 bases, leaving 10 bases of the junction unmatched. CDR3 DNA: TGTGCCAGCTCACCGGAGACACTAGCGGGAGTTCCCGAGCAGTACTTC. Residues: CASSPETLAGVPEQYF.

This clonotype was picked up many times. The chain employs TRBV3-1 and TRBJ2-7; TRBD1 matches at 8 bases. Per germline, CDR1 LGHDT and CDR2 YNNKEL (reference sequence). V dropped 4 bases and J dropped 5; count of bases not matched to a gene: 1. This CDR3 region has 12 residues. CDR3 in amino acids: CASSRTGNEQYF. The CDR3, as DNA: TGTGCCAGCAGCCGGACAGGGAACGAGCAGTACTTC.

This clonotype showed up just a few times. The junction does not match germline at one end; this may be a read error. V is TRBV3-1 and J is TRBJ1-1; no reliable D call. This CDR3 contains 11 residues. From germline, CDR1 is LGHDT and CDR2 YNNKEL (reference sequence). CDR3 in DNA: TGTGCCGGCAGTTCGAACGACGATGCTTTCTTT. It encodes CAGSSNDDAFF.

This clonotype was picked up many times. The CDR3 loop reads CASSRDLPGDEQFF. CDR3 bases: TGTGCCAGCAGCCGGGACCTCCCCGGGGATGAGCAGTTCTTC. The chain uses TRBV7-2 and TRBJ2-1; perhaps D is TRBD1 or TRBD2 (5 bases each). Germline loops: CDR1 SGHTA, CDR2 FQGNSA. The CDR3 consists of 14 residues. Trimming pared 5 bases from V and 8 bases from J, leaving 16 bases between.

The chain employs TRBV7-2 and TRBJ1-5, with TRBD1 identical over 8 bases. The germline CDR1 and CDR2 sequences are SGHTA and FQGNSA. This CDR3 is built from 14 residues. The junction had 2 bases not matched to a gene; V was cut back by 2 bases and J by 5 bases. CDR3 region: CASSLFRGHQPQHF. DNA for the CDR3: TGTGCCAGCAGCTTATTCAGGGGGCATCAGCCCCAGCATTTT.

This clonotype was recorded many times. The gene calls are TRBV7-9 and TRBJ2-7; the D gene is possibly TRBD1 (6 bases). Trimming pared 5 bases from V and 3 bases from J, leaving 17 bases between. In germline, CDR1 is SEHNR, CDR2 FQNEAQ (reference sequence). This CDR3 is 15 amino acids long. The CDR3 is CASSTTGTNLYEQYF. In DNA form, the CDR3 reads TGTGCCAGCAGCACCACAGGGACAAACCTCTACGAGCAGTACTTC.

This clonotype was counted many times. V usage is TRBV29-1 and J usage is TRBJ2-1; 10 bases fit TRBD2. The V segment lost 6 bases and the J segment 5 bases; nucleotides outside the gene matches: 4. Germline loops: CDR1 SQVTM, CDR2 ANQGSEA. CDR3 length equals 13 residues. CDR3 sequence reads: CSVPGLANNEQFF. CDR3 DNA sequence: TGCAGCGTACCGGGACTAGCGAACAATGAGCAGTTCTTC.

This clonotype showed up just a few times. A read error may be the cause here, since a much bigger clone is one base away. This chain uses TRBV30 with TRBJ2-5; TRBD2 matches 10 bases. The CDR3 is made up of 16 amino acids. Germline V CDR1 and CDR2: GTSNPN, SVGIG (reference sequence). The CDR3 is CAWSAASGGIQVTQYF. In DNA form, the CDR3 reads TGTGCCTGGAGTGCCGCTAGCGGGGGAATTCAAGTGACCCAGTACTTC.

This clonotype was detected ten times or more. The chain combines TRBV5-1 with TRBJ2-1; D may be TRBD2 (6 bases). The V end was cut by 0 bases, the J end by 3 bases, with 10 bases between. The CDR3 is 15 residues long. Germline V gives CDR1 SGHRS, CDR2 YFSETQ. CDR3 bases: TGCGCCAGCAGCTTGGGGGGGGAGGACTACAATGAGCAGTTCTTC. Its translation: CASSLGGEDYNEQFF.

There are many counts of this clonotype. The chain recombines TRBV27 with TRBJ2-4; tentatively, D is TRBD2 (6 bases). The germline V gene encodes CDR1 MNHEY and CDR2 SMNVEV (reference sequence). The V gene lost 4 bases and the J gene lost 5 bases, with 9 bases spanning the gap. The CDR3 runs 13 residues. CDR3 nucleotides: TGTGCCAGCAGTTCGCGGGGTCAAAACATTCAGTACTTC. Amino acids: CASSSRGQNIQYF.

This clonotype was detected many times. The chain couples TRBV6-1 to TRBJ2-7; TRBD2 might be the D (7 bases). The CDR3 totals 15 residues. Germline-derived CDR1 and CDR2 are MNHNS and SASEGT. Trimming cost V 2 bases and J 3 bases, with 14 bases left between them. CDR3 DNA sequence: TGTGCCAGCAGTGAATACCGGGGGGCAGACTACGAGCAGTACTTC. Translating gives CASSEYRGADYEQYF.

The sample holds many counts of this clonotype. V gene TRBV7-9 combines with J gene TRBJ2-5; perhaps TRBD1 as D (5 bases). Trimming stripped 4 bases from V and 4 bases from J, with 13 bases between. CDR1 is SEHNR and CDR2 is FQNEAQ in the germline V gene (reference sequence). CDR3 size: 14 residues. The CDR3 loop reads CASSSPDTGETQYF. CDR3 DNA sequence: TGTGCCAGCAGCTCCCCGGACACCGGAGAGACCCAGTACTTC. Full variable domain (rest looked up from reference TRBV7-9 and TRBJ2-5): DTGVSQNPRHKITKRGQNVTFRCDPISEHNRLYWYRQTLGQGPEFLTYFQNEAQLEKSRLLSDRFSAERPKGSFSTLEIQRTEQGDSAMYLCASSSPDTGETQYFGPGTRLLVL.

This clonotype was observed many times. V is TRBV30 and J is TRBJ1-1, with TRBD1 matching 10 bases. CDR1 and CDR2 (germline): GTSNPN, SVGIG (reference sequence). The CDR3 is 14 residues long. Germline trimming cut 1 base from V and 5 bases from J; bases unmatched to any gene: 4. The CDR3 reads CAWSGTGGWTEAFF. The CDR3, as DNA: TGTGCCTGGAGTGGGACAGGGGGTTGGACTGAAGCTTTCTTT.

This clonotype was detected ten times or more. The rearrangement links TRBV6-1 to TRBJ2-7, with TRBD2 matching 13 bases. With V trimmed by 7 bases and J by 5 bases, 8 bases remained unmatched. The CDR3 runs to 15 residues. Germline CDR1 and CDR2: MNHNS and SASEGT. CDR3 sequence (DNA): TGTGCCAGCAAGACCCGGACTAGCGGGAGCCACGAGCAGTACTTC. Residues: CASKTRTSGSHEQYF.

V usage is TRBV25-1 and J usage is TRBJ2-5, with 9 bases aligning to TRBD2. The CDR3 totals 15 residues. The germline gives CDR1 MGHDK, CDR2 SYGVNS. V shed 3 bases, J shed 5 bases, and the junction held 7 bases outside the gene matches. In nucleotides, the CDR3 is TGTGCCAGCAGTGACCCTAGCGGGGTATGGGAGACCCAGTACTTC. Amino acid sequence: CASSDPSGVWETQYF.